This T cell receptor (beta chain) was identified in a study of long-term antiretroviral therapy in people with HIV. As for this clone: Antigen: not known.

V lost 1 base and J 13 bases, leaving 10 bases between the germline ends. The germline V gene encodes CDR1 SGHTA and CDR2 FQGNSA. The CDR3 is 11 residues long. Points from the study as a whole: Post-treatment diversity went higher with ART but stayed below transplant donor controls. Repertoire dominance by clones expanded before ART was seen at all time points. Blood collection from the mid-2000s to the late 2010s possibly occurred under older ART regimens. Whereas controls had wider CDR3 length ranges, HIV repertoires had narrower ones.

Survey-level immunoSEQ v3.0 assays were run. Assay used: immunoSEQ multiplex PCR; TCRdb lists only in-frame clones, some missing. The sample gives some 28,000 clones, around 84% of which show up once; approximately 4.8% is in the top ten. The clonotype comes from a woman aged 30 to 39 with HIV. V is TRBV7-2 and J is TRBJ1-2; D is undetermined. Sample: unsorted PBMCs, taken 0.8 years after starting antiretroviral therapy. CDR3 loop: CASSLGTWVTF. In DNA, the CDR3 is TGTGCCAGCAGCTTAGGAACTTGGGTCACCTTC. Supplemented by reference TRBV7-2 and TRBJ1-2, the full variable domain reads GAGVSQSPSNKVTEKGKDVELRCDPISGHTALYWYRQSLGQGLEFLIYFQGNSAPDKSGLPSDRFSAERTGGSVSTLTIQRTQQEDSAVYLCASSLGTWVTFGSGTRLTVV.